The clone carrying this T cell receptor (beta chain) came up many times. Its antigen is as yet unknown. This CDR3 region has 11 residues. With V trimmed by 6 bases and J by 8 bases, 0 bases remained unmatched. Unique molecular identifiers were used in preparing the TCRbeta library. In TCRdb, the PCR reads were re-called with MiXCR into one record per CDR3 protein. The sample lists 250,000 to 300,000 distinct CDR3 sequences; over 7.5% were seen once. These data belong to a study of T-cell reconstitution after alpha-beta-depleted transplantation in children. Study-wide results and caveats: By one year post-transplant, T-cell counts and diversity largely arose from T cells that were newly produced.

The sequences come from peripheral blood, collected 360 days after TCRalphabeta/CD19-depleted stem cell transplant. The sequence was obtained from a female patient between 2 and 15 years old who had a stem cell transplant for Fanconi anemia, so the T cells may come from the graft donor. This rearrangement joins TRBV12-3 or TRBV12-4 to TRBJ1-2, with TRBD1 matching 10 bases. The DNA of the CDR3 is TGTGCCAGCAGGACAGGGGGCGGCTACACCTTC. Its translation is CASRTGGGYTF.